Here is one T cell receptor beta chain with its context. Antigen unknown. TCRdb keeps only in-frame clones here, not all; method: immunoSEQ multiplex PCR. The sample has 200,000 to 250,000 clones, approximately 80% seen once. There are 15 residues in the CDR3. Trimming left V 0 bases short and J 0 bases short, with 6 bases between. Germline values: CDR1 SGHTA, CDR2 FQGTGA. The data belong to a study of cytomegalovirus exposure and HLA in healthy donors. Study-wide findings and caveats: Associated with cytomegalovirus, according to the listing, were about 160 TCR beta chains. Despite most TCR sequences being rare, some public TCRs occurred in many donors. In the 95 to 150 validation repertoires, a later analysis found that first-cohort TCR clusters tended to co-occur. Reports described diagnosis of cytomegalovirus status by the classifier as highly specific and sensitive.

This clonotype was obtained from a woman in her twenties or thirties in good health and CMV-seropositive. This chain joins TRBV7-3 and TRBJ1-3; D gene ambiguous. What was sequenced was PBMCs. The CDR3 DNA reads TGTGCCAGCAGCTTAACGGTGGACTCTGGAAACACCATATATTTT. Translating it yields CASSLTVDSGNTIYF.